The 13 T cell receptor beta chains below all came from one sample that was sequenced in a study of blood T cells in healthy people across ages (dated by TCRdb to 2013 to 2016). The library was prepared using 5' RACE. The listed sequencing device is Illumina HiSeq 2500. A second PCR of about 6 to 11 cycles was run with a J-beta primer mix and a sample-barcoded 5' primer. Using fastp trimming at Q25 and MiXCR clonotype assembly, TCRdb reanalyzed the public sequencing data and kept in-frame beta chains. Every distinct CDR3 protein forms one entry, paired with its most common genes and DNA. The sample table lists roughly 700,000 distinct CDR3 sequences, approximately 49% of them with a count of one. The ten biggest clones cover roughly 31% of the sample. Source material: blood. Receptors were obtained from a woman aged 60-75 years in good health.

The chain couples TRBV7-2 to TRBJ2-7, with D possibly matching TRBD1 (6 bases). Trimming pared 5 bases from V and 8 bases from J, leaving 16 bases between. The CDR3 has 13 amino acids. Germline V gene sequence: CDR1 SGHTA, CDR2 FQGNSA. The CDR3: CASSPTGSTQQYF. CDR3 in DNA: TGTGCCAGCAGCCCTACAGGGAGCACGCAGCAGTACTTC.

This clonotype was seen a few times. This rearrangement joins TRBV2 to TRBJ1-2, with 10 bases aligning to TRBD1. Germline loops: CDR1 SNHLY, CDR2 FYNNEI. The V and J ends lost 6 bases and 7 bases, in that order; junction bases with no gene match: 8. This CDR3 is 14 amino acids long. The CDR3 sequence: CASSAQTGGGGYTF. The CDR3 DNA reads TGTGCCAGCAGCGCCCAGACAGGGGGCGGTGGCTACACCTTC.

As DNA, the CDR3 is TGTGCCAGCAGCGTAGGGCCTGACGATGAGCAGTTCTTC. It specifies CASSVGPDDEQFF. The chain carries TRBV9 and TRBJ2-1; D uncertain. V was shortened by 0 bases and J by 8 bases, with 9 bases between the two germline ends. CDR1 SGDLS and CDR2 YYNGEE come from the germline V gene. There are 13 residues in the CDR3.

The CDR3 sequence: CASSGGGRAYNEQFF. CDR3 DNA: TGTGCCAGCAGCGGCGGGGGGCGTGCTTACAATGAGCAGTTCTTC. The V call is TRBV9, the J call TRBJ2-1, with TRBD2 matching over 8 bases. This CDR3 is 15 amino acids long. V gave up 3 bases and J gave up 4 bases; unmatched junction bases: 6. In germline, CDR1 is SGDLS, CDR2 YYNGEE.

The chain has TRBV5-6 and TRBJ2-5; no clear D gene. Trimming took off 4 bases at V and 2 bases at J, with 15 bases between the two ends. Germline V gene lookup returns CDR1 SGHDT and CDR2 YYEEEE. CDR3 length: 15 amino acids. The CDR3 protein is CASSKDNKGQETQYF. In DNA, the CDR3 is TGTGCCAGCAGCAAAGACAACAAGGGACAAGAGACCCAGTACTTC. The variable domain in full, completed from reference TRBV5-6 and TRBJ2-5, reads DAGVTQSPTHLIKTRGQQVTLRCSPKSGHDTVSWYQQALGQGPQFIFQYYEEEERQRGNFPDRFSGHQFPNYSSELNVNALLLGDSALYLCASSKDNKGQETQYFGPGTRLLVL.

The chain combines TRBV20-1 with TRBJ2-1; D is perhaps TRBD1 or TRBD2 (6 bases each). Germline assignment: CDR1 DFQATT and CDR2 SNEGSKA (reference sequence). The V end was cut by 7 bases, the J end by 9 bases, with 19 bases between. The CDR3 is made up of 13 amino acids. The CDR3 nucleotides are TGCAGTGTTACAGGGCGGAGGAGGGGTGAGCAGTTCTTC. Encoded protein: CSVTGRRRGEQFF.

This clonotype has just a few counts. The chain carries TRBV25-1 and TRBJ2-3; D is unclear. Trimming took off 5 bases at V and 0 bases at J, with 15 bases between the two ends. CDR3 length equals 16 residues. From germline, CDR1 is MGHDK and CDR2 SYGVNS. In DNA form, the CDR3 reads TGTGCCAGCAGTCCTGACGGAACTCCTAGCACAGATACGCAGTATTTT. Amino acid sequence: CASSPDGTPSTDTQYF.

On this clonotype itself: Germline and junction disagree at one end, which may indicate a read error. This sequence joins TRBV6-2 or TRBV6-3 and TRBJ2-3, with D unclear. The CDR3 is 12 amino acids. The germline V gene encodes CDR1 MNHEY and CDR2 SVGEGT. The chain's CDR3 is CAGSPRTDTQYF. The CDR3 DNA sequence: TGTGCCGGCAGTCCTAGGACAGATACGCAGTATTTT.

This chain joins TRBV6-5 and TRBJ2-5, with 9 nucleotides matching TRBD2. The tail of the sequence fits TRBJ2-7 better, so the J call may be wrong. The germline gives CDR1 MNHEY, CDR2 SVGAGI. The CDR3 extends over 15 amino acids. The CDR3: CASRSAGTSMREQYF. Here the CDR3 DNA reads TGTGCCAGCCGATCCGCCGGGACTAGCATGCGCGAGCAGTACTTC.

Many counts were recorded for this clonotype. The chain has TRBV7-8 and TRBJ2-7; 8 nucleotides match TRBD1. The V gene end was trimmed by 6 bases and the J gene end by 4 bases; junction bases not matched to a gene: 5. This CDR3 has 13 amino acids. The germline CDR1 and CDR2 sequences are SGHVS and FQNEAQ. The CDR3 DNA sequence: TGTGCCAGCAGTCGGACAGGGACGTACGAGCAGTACTTC. As protein: CASSRTGTYEQYF.

The V gene is TRBV6-1, the J gene TRBJ1-2, with D tentatively TRBD1 (6 bases). Germline values: CDR1 MNHNS, CDR2 SASEGT. Trimming took 4 bases from V and 2 from J, leaving 11 bases between them. The CDR3 is 14 residues long. The CDR3 sequence is CASSAETGNYGYTF. The CDR3 nucleotides read TGTGCCAGCAGTGCGGAGACAGGCAACTATGGCTACACCTTC.

This chain links TRBV20-1 with TRBJ1-6; possible D gene TRBD1, 6 bases. V gave up 3 bases and J gave up 14 bases, with 23 bases separating them. Germline V CDR1 and CDR2: DFQATT, SNEGSKA (reference sequence). There are 15 residues in the CDR3. This CDR3 is CSARDSRVPIRALHF. For the CDR3, the DNA is TGCAGTGCTAGGGACAGCCGTGTACCAATTCGAGCCCTCCACTTT.

The V and J genes are TRBV7-2 and TRBJ2-3; 7 nucleotides match TRBD1. V lost 5 bases and J lost 4; bases outside the gene matches: 6. CDR1 is SGHTA, CDR2 FQGNSA, per germline. The CDR3 loop spans 14 amino acids. DNA for the CDR3: TGTGCCAGCAGCACGACAGGGTTCCCAGATACGCAGTATTTT. It translates to CASSTTGFPDTQYF.